One sample yielded the 20 T cell receptor beta chains listed below, sequenced in a study of T cell responses to AZD1222 COVID-19 vaccine. Repertoires were generated with immunoSEQ multiplex PCR, while TCRdb's copy carries only in-frame clones and drops some. The sample records 95,000 to 120,000 clones, 86% being singletons. The source was peripheral blood, collected on day 0 of AZD1222 vaccination. The receptors derive from an adult in good health.

This chain uses TRBV2 with TRBJ1-2; 7 positions match TRBD1. The CDR3 is 18 residues long. The V gene's germline CDR1 is SNHLY and CDR2 FYNNEI. Losses at the gene ends were 1 base for V and 1 base for J; bases not matched to a gene: 12. The CDR3 is CASSEESRQGYRNYGYTF. CDR3 sequence (DNA): TGTGCCAGCAGTGAAGAAAGTAGACAGGGCTATCGTAACTATGGCTACACCTTC.

The chain couples TRBV27 to TRBJ2-4, with D perhaps matching TRBD1 (6 bases). The germline V gene encodes CDR1 MNHEY and CDR2 SMNVEV (reference sequence). V shed 5 bases and J shed 3 bases, with 20 bases lying between them. This CDR3 has 17 amino acids. The CDR3 is CASSLRMTGLNKNIQYF. In nucleotides, the CDR3 is TGTGCCAGCAGTCTCCGAATGACAGGTTTAAACAAAAACATTCAGTACTTC.

The chain employs TRBV7-2 and TRBJ1-5; TRBD1 is a possible D gene (5 bases). The CDR3 consists of 15 residues. Trimming removed 1 base at V and 0 bases at J, with 7 bases between. CDR1 SGHTA and CDR2 FQGNSA come from the germline V gene. CDR3 region: CASSLGGSSNQPQHF. The CDR3 coding sequence is TGTGCCAGCAGCTTAGGGGGGAGTAGCAATCAGCCCCAGCATTTT.

The chain joins TRBV11-2 to TRBJ1-6; 9 nucleotides agree with TRBD1. This CDR3 comprises 15 residues. Germline lookup yields CDR1 SGHAT and CDR2 FQNNGV. The V and J ends lost 5 bases and 9 bases, in that order; junction bases with no gene match: 8. As DNA, the CDR3 is TGTGCCAGCAGCCTCACTGGACAGGGGACTTCACCCCTCCACTTT. Translation: CASSLTGQGTSPLHF.

The rearrangement joins TRBV4-2 to TRBJ1-6; D is unresolved. Germline loops: CDR1 LGHNA, CDR2 YNFKEQ. V lost 1 base to trimming and J lost 5 bases, with 6 bases between them. There are 14 residues in the CDR3. The CDR3 DNA is TGTGCCAGCAGCCAAGGGACGGATAATTCACCCCTCCACTTT. Translation: CASSQGTDNSPLHF.

The V call is TRBV5-1, the J call TRBJ2-1, with 7 nucleotides matching TRBD1. Per the germline V gene, CDR1 is SGHRS and CDR2 is YFSETQ. The junction had 13 bases not matched to a gene; V was cut back by 0 bases and J by 7 bases. CDR3 size: 17 residues. CDR3 sequence: CASSLALVRQGENEQFF. The CDR3 DNA is TGCGCCAGCAGCTTGGCCTTAGTCCGCCAGGGGGAGAATGAGCAGTTCTTC. Using reference TRBV5-1 and TRBJ2-1 for the parts outside the CDR3, the full variable domain is KAGVTQTPRYLIKTRGQQVTLSCSPISGHRSVSWYQQTPGQGLQFLFEYFSETQRNKGNFPGRFSGRQFSNSRSEMNVSTLELGDSALYLCASSLALVRQGENEQFFGPGTRLTVL.

This clone showed up just once. The CDR3 DNA follows: TGTGCCAGCAGCTTCCCTTTAGCCGGGGGTGGCACAGATACGCAGTATTTT. This translates into CASSFPLAGGGTDTQYF. J is TRBJ2-3 and V is TRBV7-9; possible D gene TRBD2, 6 bases. The CDR3 is 17 amino acids. V lost 3 bases and J lost 1, with 17 bases in between. Germline lookup yields CDR1 SEHNR and CDR2 FQNEAQ (reference sequence).

The chain carries TRBV6-5 and TRBJ1-1; D is perhaps TRBD1 (5 bases). The CDR3 has 11 residues. The V and J ends lost 10 bases and 8 bases respectively, with 14 bases between them. Germline lookup yields CDR1 MNHEY and CDR2 SVGAGI. CDR3 sequence: CAIYNRGEAFF. The CDR3 DNA reads TGTGCCATCTACAATCGGGGGGAAGCTTTCTTT.

The chain joins TRBV7-9 to TRBJ1-3, with TRBD1 identical over 8 bases. CDR1 and CDR2 (germline): SEHNR, FQNEAQ (reference sequence). This CDR3 is built from 13 residues. J lost 10 bases, V lost 1 base, and 3 bases had no gene match. The CDR3 here is CASSLGTGQTIYF. The CDR3 DNA sequence: TGTGCCAGCAGCTTAGGGACAGGGCAAACCATATATTTT.

The rearrangement uses TRBV5-1 and TRBJ1-1; D is unclear. The CDR3 extends over 14 amino acids. From germline, CDR1 is SGHRS and CDR2 YFSETQ. Trimming took off 0 bases at V and 1 base at J, with 7 bases between the two ends. In nucleotides, the CDR3 is TGCGCCAGCAGCTTGGCTGGCACGAACACTGAAGCTTTCTTT. Protein product: CASSLAGTNTEAFF.

This clone was recorded once. The rearrangement links TRBV28 to TRBJ1-5; 7 nucleotides align to TRBD1. The trim removed 5 bases at V and 5 bases at J, leaving 9 bases unmatched. The CDR3 spans 15 residues. Germline values: CDR1 MDHEN, CDR2 SYDVKM. The CDR3 loop reads CASSPRTGLYQPQHF. CDR3 nucleotides: TGTGCCAGCAGTCCACGGACAGGCCTCTATCAGCCCCAGCATTTT.

The V gene is TRBV7-2, the J gene TRBJ2-2; tentatively, D is TRBD1 (5 bases). The CDR3 has 14 amino acids. With 1 base removed from V and 4 bases from J, the gap between germline ends came to 7 bases. CDR1 and CDR2 from the germline V gene are SGHTA and FQGNSA. CDR3 DNA sequence: TGTGCCAGCAGCTTAGGGACACTCACCGGGGAGCTGTTTTTT. Its protein product is CASSLGTLTGELFF.

In its sample, this clone was seen once. V and J are TRBV28 and TRBJ2-7; maybe TRBD2 (7 bases). CDR1 is MDHEN and CDR2 is SYDVKM in the germline V gene. Trimming pared 5 bases from V and 5 bases from J, leaving 19 bases between. This CDR3 has 15 residues. The CDR3 coding sequence is TGTGCCAGCAGTCCCCCCGGAGGGAGGGGGAACGAGCAGTACTTC. Its protein product is CASSPPGGRGNEQYF.

V usage is TRBV30 and J usage is TRBJ1-2, with unresolved D. Trimming stripped 2 bases from V and 0 bases from J, with 4 bases between. CDR1 GTSNPN and CDR2 SVGIG come from the germline V gene (reference sequence). The CDR3 is 12 amino acids. The CDR3 DNA is TGTGCCTGGAGTTTAACTAACTATGGCTACACCTTC. Its translation: CAWSLTNYGYTF.

CDR3 coding DNA: TGTGCCTGGTTTGACAGGGGCTATGGCTACACCTTC. Its translation: CAWFDRGYGYTF. The V gene is TRBV30, the J gene TRBJ1-2; 8 bases line up with TRBD1. The length of the CDR3 is 12 residues. Germline values: CDR1 GTSNPN, CDR2 SVGIG (reference sequence). With 5 bases clipped from V and 4 bases from J, the junction kept 3 bases outside the gene matches.

J is TRBJ2-7 and V is TRBV29-1, with D unclear. Germline assignment: CDR1 SQVTM and CDR2 ANQGSEA. V lost 4 bases to trimming and J lost 2 bases, with 12 bases between them. The CDR3 runs 13 residues. The CDR3 loop reads CSVGLFGAYEQYF. As DNA, the CDR3 is TGCAGCGTTGGCCTATTTGGGGCCTACGAGCAGTACTTC.

The genes are TRBV7-9 and TRBJ2-5; TRBD1 might be the D (7 bases). This CDR3 has 14 amino acids. V was cut by 2 bases and J by 4 bases, with 11 bases left in between. Germline V gene sequence: CDR1 SEHNR, CDR2 FQNEAQ (reference sequence). This CDR3 is CASSLWGDRETQYF. CDR3 in DNA: TGTGCCAGCAGCTTATGGGGGGACAGAGAGACCCAGTACTTC.

The genes are TRBV5-1 and TRBJ2-7, with D unresolved. V lost 2 bases, J lost 0 bases, and 9 bases lay in between. This CDR3 is built from 14 residues. CDR1 SGHRS and CDR2 YFSETQ come from the germline V gene. The CDR3 DNA sequence: TGCGCCAGCAGCTTTGGCGGAAGCTCCTACGAGCAGTACTTC. It translates to CASSFGGSSYEQYF.

In its sample, this clone was seen once. The chain couples TRBV5-5 to TRBJ1-4, with a possible D match to TRBD1 (5 bases). The CDR3 spans 18 residues. Germline values: CDR1 SGHKS, CDR2 YYEKEE (reference sequence). V was clipped by 3 bases and J by 0 bases, with 18 bases between them. CDR3 coding DNA: TGTGCCAGCAGCTCTCCGTTTGAAGGGACGTCAACTAATGAAAAACTGTTTTTT. Translating it yields CASSSPFEGTSTNEKLFF. The whole variable domain, filled in from reference TRBV5-5 and TRBJ1-4, reads DAGVTQSPTHLIKTRGQQVTLRCSPISGHKSVSWYQQVLGQGPQFIFQYYEKEERGRGNFPDRFSARQFPNYSSELNVNALLLGDSALYLCASSSPFEGTSTNEKLFFGSGTQLSVL.

The chain has TRBV12-5 and TRBJ2-3; D gene ambiguous. CDR1 and CDR2 (germline): LGHNT, FRNRAP. The V and J ends lost 1 base and 0 bases respectively, with 11 bases between them. This CDR3 is 16 amino acids long. CDR3 region: CASGLGIRESTDTQYF. The CDR3 bases are TGTGCTAGTGGTTTGGGTATAAGAGAGAGCACAGATACGCAGTATTTT.